These T cell receptor beta chains were read from a single sample in a study of shared clonotypes between healthy human individuals. This table comes from immunoSEQ multiplex PCR, and its TCRdb copy is limited to in-frame clones, with some not included. This table has under 2,500,000 clones, about 94% appearing once. The specimen was naive CD4+ T cells sorted from blood. The receptor set was obtained from a man in his late teens or twenties in good health. The CDR3 runs from the conserved cysteine through the conserved F or W. D genes are given only for firm matches. Size tells how often a clone was seen (once, few, many) or the class of an expanded clone, and some rows leave it out.

j_call | d_call | clone_size | v_call | cdr3_nt | cdr3_aa
TRBJ2-1 | . | . | TRBV10-1 | TGCGCCAGCAGTGAGGCCGGGAATTCGAGGAATGAGCAGTTCTTC | CASSEAGNSRNEQFF
TRBJ1-1 | . | . | TRBV4-1 | TGCGCCAGCAGCCAAGATGCGGGGCCCCCGGGTACGAACACTGAAGCTTTCTTT | CASSQDAGPPGTNTEAFF
TRBJ1-1 | TRBD1 | once | TRBV4-3 | TGCGCCAGCAGCCAACAGGGGGAAACTGAAGCTTTCTTT | CASSQQGETEAFF
TRBJ2-1 | TRBD2 | . | TRBV2 | TGTGCCAGCAGTAAAGGACTAGCGGGTTACAATGAGCAGTTCTTC | CASSKGLAGYNEQFF
TRBJ2-7 | TRBD1 | . | TRBV29-1 | TGCAGCGTTGCCCGGGACAGGGGGGACGAGCAGTACTTC | CSVARDRGDEQYF
TRBJ1-2 | . | . | TRBV5-1 | TGCGCCAGCAGCTTGGAACGGGCCTTCTATGGCTACACCTTC | CASSLERAFYGYTF
TRBJ1-5 | TRBD1 | . | TRBV2 | TGTGCCAGCAGGGACAGGGGGGTCAATCAGCCCCAGCATTTT | CASRDRGVNQPQHF
TRBJ2-3 | . | . | TRBV5-1 | TGCGCCAGCAGGGAAACCGGGGCAGATACGCAGTATTTT | CASRETGADTQYF
TRBJ1-4 | . | . | TRBV27 | TGTGCCAGCAGTTTATCGGCGCCTACAACTAATGAAAAACTGTTTTTT | CASSLSAPTTNEKLFF
TRBJ2-1 | TRBD1 | . | TRBV5-6 | TGTGCCAGCAGCTTGTGGACAGGGGGCAATGAGCAGTTCTTC | CASSLWTGGNEQFF
TRBJ1-6 | . | . | TRBV30 | TGTGCCTGGCAACAGGGAGACGGGGGGTCCTATAATTCACCCCTCCACTTT | CAWQQGDGGSYNSPLHF
TRBJ1-3 | . | . | TRBV28 | TGTGCCAGCAGTTTACTGGGTGGGGCTGGAAACACCATATATTTT | CASSLLGGAGNTIYF
TRBJ1-3 | . | . | TRBV5-1 | TGCGCCAGCAGCACAAGGGGGGCTGATGGAAACACCATATATTTT | CASSTRGADGNTIYF
TRBJ1-4 | . | . | TRBV6-1 | TGTGCCAGCAGGATACAGGGAGGGGGTGGTGAAAAACTGTTTTTT | CASRIQGGGGEKLFF
TRBJ2-7 | TRBD1 | . | TRBV10-3 | TGTGCCGTCCGGGACAGGGAGGGGTACGAGCAGTACTTC | CAVRDREGYEQYF
TRBJ1-2 | TRBD1 | . | TRBV7-9 | TGTGCCAGCAATCCTTCGACAGGGGGCCATCAATATGGCTACACCTTC | CASNPSTGGHQYGYTF
TRBJ1-2 | . | . | TRBV19 | TGTGCCAGTAGTGAGGTCAGGGGCTATGGCTACACCTTC | CASSEVRGYGYTF
TRBJ2-6 | TRBD1 | . | TRBV6-5 | TGTGCCAGCAGCTCCTTGGACAGGGCGGGAGTCCTGACTTTC | CASSSLDRAGVLTF
TRBJ2-4 | TRBD2 | . | TRBV30 | TGTGCCTGGAGTGTAGGGCGACTAGCGGGAGTTGGGGACAAAAACATTCAGTACTTC | CAWSVGRLAGVGDKNIQYF
TRBJ1-1 | . | once | TRBV5-1 | TGCGCCAGCAGCTCTGACGTGAACACTGAAGCTTTCTTT | CASSSDVNTEAFF
TRBJ2-7 | TRBD1 | . | TRBV5-1 | TGCGCCAGCAGCCCCCGGGACAGCAGTCACTACGAGCAGTACTTC | CASSPRDSSHYEQYF
TRBJ1-5 | . | . | TRBV6-1 | TGTGCCAGCAGTGATTTCAGTAGCAATCAGCCCCAGCATTTT | CASSDFSSNQPQHF
TRBJ2-3 | TRBD2 | . | TRBV5-1 | TGCGCCAGCAGCCCGACTAGCGGGATTTTGAGCTTTATGCAGTATTTT | CASSPTSGILSFMQYF
TRBJ1-5 | TRBD1 | . | TRBV7-2 | TGTGCCAGCAGCCACCGCCCGACAGGGGGCAAGAGCAATCAGCCCCAGCATTTT | CASSHRPTGGKSNQPQHF
TRBJ2-2 | TRBD1 | . | TRBV30 | TGTGCCTGGAACAGGGGGACGGACACCGGGGAGCTGTTTTTT | CAWNRGTDTGELFF
TRBJ2-1 | TRBD1 | . | TRBV30 | TGTGCCTGGAGTGTCGGGCAGGGGGCGCGAAATGAGCAGTTCTTC | CAWSVGQGARNEQFF
TRBJ1-4 | . | . | TRBV30 | TGTGCCTGGAGCCCGATGTGGACAGTCACTGCAACTAATGAAAAACTGTTTTTT | CAWSPMWTVTATNEKLFF
TRBJ1-3 | . | . | TRBV6-1 | TGTGCCAGCAGTGAAGCTCAGGGGATCTCTGGAAACACCATATATTTT | CASSEAQGISGNTIYF
TRBJ1-2 | . | . | TRBV5-6 | TGTGCCAGCAGCTTGGCCCGGCAGACTAACTATGGCTACACCTTC | CASSLARQTNYGYTF
TRBJ1-1 | . | few | TRBV12-5 | TGTGCTAGTGGTTATGGGGCGGGAGTGACTGAAGCTTTCTTT | CASGYGAGVTEAFF
TRBJ2-7 | . | . | TRBV6-5 | TGTGCCAGCAGCCCTCGGGGCTACGAGCAGTACTTC | CASSPRGYEQYF
TRBJ1-5 | . | once | TRBV18 | TGTGCCAGCTCACCACCAGGGGAGGGATCGGGACAGCCCCAGCATTTT | CASSPPGEGSGQPQHF
TRBJ1-5 | TRBD1 | . | TRBV6-5 | TGTGCCAGCAGTTGGCCGGGACAGGGGGCTATCGAGCCCCAGCATTTT | CASSWPGQGAIEPQHF
TRBJ1-2 | TRBD1 | . | TRBV4-3 | TGCGCCAGCAGCCTCGCATATGACAGGGGTGATGGCTACACCTTC | CASSLAYDRGDGYTF
TRBJ2-7 | TRBD1 | . | TRBV25-1 | TGTGCCAGCAGTGGTGACCCCGGGACAGAGACCTACGAGCAGTACTTC | CASSGDPGTETYEQYF
TRBJ2-1 | TRBD1 | . | TRBV25-1 | TGTGCCAGCAGTGAATCCCCAGGGCGAGGGGGCAAGAATGAGCAGTTCTTC | CASSESPGRGGKNEQFF
TRBJ1-1 | . | . | TRBV12-2 | TGTGCAAGTCGCTCGTCTTGGGAGTCTGAAGCTTTCTTT | CASRSSWESEAFF
TRBJ2-7 | . | . | TRBV19 | TGTGCCAGTAGTATGCAACAGGGAAACGAGCAGTACTTC | CASSMQQGNEQYF
TRBJ2-7 | TRBD1 | . | TRBV5-4 | TGTGCCAGCGGAACAGGACAGGGCTACGAGCAGTACTTC | CASGTGQGYEQYF
TRBJ1-2 | TRBD1 | . | TRBV11-2 | TGTGCCAGCAGCCCCGGGACAGCGATCTATGGCTACACCTTC | CASSPGTAIYGYTF
TRBJ2-3 | . | . | TRBV7-2 | TGTGCCAGCAGCACCAACTTGCCCCGGGGGGATACGCAGTATTTT | CASSTNLPRGDTQYF
TRBJ1-2 | . | once | TRBV11-2 | TGTGCCAGCAGCTTAGGAGGGGGTGTCTATGGCTACACCTTC | CASSLGGGVYGYTF